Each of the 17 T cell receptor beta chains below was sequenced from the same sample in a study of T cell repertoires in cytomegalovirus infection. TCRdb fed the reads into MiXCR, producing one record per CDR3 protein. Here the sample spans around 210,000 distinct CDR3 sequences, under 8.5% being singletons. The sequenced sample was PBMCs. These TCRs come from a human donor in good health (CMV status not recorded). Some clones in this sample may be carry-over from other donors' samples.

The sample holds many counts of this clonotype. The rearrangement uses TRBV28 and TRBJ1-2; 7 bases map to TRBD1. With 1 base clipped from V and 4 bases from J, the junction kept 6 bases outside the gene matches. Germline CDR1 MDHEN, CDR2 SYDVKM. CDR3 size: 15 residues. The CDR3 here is CASSLFPGGTYGYTF. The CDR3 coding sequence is TGTGCCAGCAGTTTATTTCCAGGGGGGACCTATGGCTACACCTTC.

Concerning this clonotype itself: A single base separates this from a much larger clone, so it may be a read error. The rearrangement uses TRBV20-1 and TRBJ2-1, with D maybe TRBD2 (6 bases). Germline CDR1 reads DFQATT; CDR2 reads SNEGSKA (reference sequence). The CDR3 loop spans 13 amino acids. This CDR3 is CSVAAALYNEQFF. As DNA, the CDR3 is TGCAGCGTAGCGGCGGCCCTATACAATGAGCAGTTCTTC.

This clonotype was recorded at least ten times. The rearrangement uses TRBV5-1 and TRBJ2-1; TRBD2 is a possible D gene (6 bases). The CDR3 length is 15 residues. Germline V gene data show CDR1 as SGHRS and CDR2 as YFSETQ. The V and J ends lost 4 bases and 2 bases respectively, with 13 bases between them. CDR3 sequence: CASSPLRGTYNEQFF. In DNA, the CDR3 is TGCGCCAGCAGCCCCCTCCGGGGGACCTACAATGAGCAGTTCTTC.

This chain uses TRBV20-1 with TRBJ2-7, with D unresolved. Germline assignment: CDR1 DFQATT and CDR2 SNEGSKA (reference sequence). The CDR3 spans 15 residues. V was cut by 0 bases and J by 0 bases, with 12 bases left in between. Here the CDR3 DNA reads TGCAGTGCTAGAGATCCCGCAGCTAGCTCCTACGAGCAGTACTTC. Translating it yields CSARDPAASSYEQYF.

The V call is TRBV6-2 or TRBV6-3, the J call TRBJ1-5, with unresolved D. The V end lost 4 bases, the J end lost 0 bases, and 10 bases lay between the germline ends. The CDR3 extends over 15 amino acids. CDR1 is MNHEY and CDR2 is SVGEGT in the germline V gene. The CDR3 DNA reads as TGTGCCAGCAGTTTGGACTGGAATAGCAATCAGCCCCAGCATTTT. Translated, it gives CASSLDWNSNQPQHF.

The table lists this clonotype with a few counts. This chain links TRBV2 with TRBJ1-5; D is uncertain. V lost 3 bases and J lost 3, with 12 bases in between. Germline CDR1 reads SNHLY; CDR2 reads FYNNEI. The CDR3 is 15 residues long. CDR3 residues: CASSDSRTANQPQHF. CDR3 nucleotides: TGTGCCAGCAGTGACTCTCGGACCGCCAATCAGCCCCAGCATTTT.

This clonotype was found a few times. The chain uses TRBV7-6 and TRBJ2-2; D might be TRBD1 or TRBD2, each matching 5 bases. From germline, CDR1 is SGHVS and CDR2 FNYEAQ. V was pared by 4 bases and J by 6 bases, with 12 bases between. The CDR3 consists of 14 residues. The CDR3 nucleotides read TGTGCCAGCAGCTATATAGAGGGGCCCGGGGAGCTGTTTTTT. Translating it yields CASSYIEGPGELFF.

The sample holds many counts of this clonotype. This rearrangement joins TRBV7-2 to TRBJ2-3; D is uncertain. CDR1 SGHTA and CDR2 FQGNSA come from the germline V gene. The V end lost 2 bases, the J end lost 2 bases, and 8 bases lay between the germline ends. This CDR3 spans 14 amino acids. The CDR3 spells CASSLPALTDTQYF. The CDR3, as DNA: TGTGCCAGCAGCTTACCCGCCCTCACAGATACGCAGTATTTT.

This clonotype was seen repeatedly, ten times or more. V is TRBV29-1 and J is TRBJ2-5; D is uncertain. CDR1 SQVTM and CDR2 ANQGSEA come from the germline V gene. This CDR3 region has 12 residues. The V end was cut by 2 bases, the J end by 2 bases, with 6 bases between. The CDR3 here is CSVESQQETQYF. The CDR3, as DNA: TGCAGCGTTGAAAGCCAGCAAGAGACCCAGTACTTC. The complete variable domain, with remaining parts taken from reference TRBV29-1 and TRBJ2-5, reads SAVISQKPSRDICQRGTSLTIQCQVDSQVTMMFWYRQQPGQSLTLIATANQGSEATYESGFVIDKFPISRPNLTFSTLTVSNMSPEDSSIYLCSVESQQETQYFGPGTRLLVL.

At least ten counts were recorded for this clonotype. CDR3 nucleotides: TGTGCCAGCAGCGGGACAGGGGGTGGCGAAGCTTTCTTT. As protein: CASSGTGGGEAFF. The chain combines TRBV12-3 or TRBV12-4 with TRBJ1-1; 11 bases align to TRBD1. This CDR3 has 13 amino acids. J was trimmed by 8 bases and V by 6 bases; bases with no gene match: 5.

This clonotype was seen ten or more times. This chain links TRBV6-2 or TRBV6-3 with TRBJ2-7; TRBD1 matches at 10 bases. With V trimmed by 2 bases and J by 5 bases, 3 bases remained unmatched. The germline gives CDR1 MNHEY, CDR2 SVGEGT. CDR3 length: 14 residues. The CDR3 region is CASSYGTGVNEQYF. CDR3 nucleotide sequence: TGTGCCAGCAGTTACGGGACAGGGGTCAACGAGCAGTACTTC.

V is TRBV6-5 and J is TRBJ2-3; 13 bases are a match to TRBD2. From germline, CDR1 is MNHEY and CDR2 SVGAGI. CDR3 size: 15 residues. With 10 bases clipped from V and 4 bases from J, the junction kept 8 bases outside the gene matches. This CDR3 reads CATSGLAGVADTQYF. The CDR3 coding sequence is TGTGCCACCTCCGGACTAGCGGGGGTGGCAGATACGCAGTATTTT.

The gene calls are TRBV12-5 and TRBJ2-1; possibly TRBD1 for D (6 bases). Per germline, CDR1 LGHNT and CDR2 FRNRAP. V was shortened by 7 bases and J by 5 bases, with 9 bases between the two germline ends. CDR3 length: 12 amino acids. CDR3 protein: CASARTDNEQFF. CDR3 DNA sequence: TGTGCTAGTGCCCGGACAGACAATGAGCAGTTCTTC.

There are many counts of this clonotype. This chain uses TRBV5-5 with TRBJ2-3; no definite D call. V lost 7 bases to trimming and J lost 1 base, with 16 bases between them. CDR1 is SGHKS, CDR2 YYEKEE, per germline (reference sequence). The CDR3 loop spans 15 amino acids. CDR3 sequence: CASSLVVVGTDTQYF. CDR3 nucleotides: TGTGCCAGCTCCTTAGTTGTAGTAGGCACAGATACGCAGTATTTT. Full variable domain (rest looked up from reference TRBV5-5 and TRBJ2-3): DAGVTQSPTHLIKTRGQQVTLRCSPISGHKSVSWYQQVLGQGPQFIFQYYEKEERGRGNFPDRFSARQFPNYSSELNVNALLLGDSALYLCASSLVVVGTDTQYFGPGTRLTVL.

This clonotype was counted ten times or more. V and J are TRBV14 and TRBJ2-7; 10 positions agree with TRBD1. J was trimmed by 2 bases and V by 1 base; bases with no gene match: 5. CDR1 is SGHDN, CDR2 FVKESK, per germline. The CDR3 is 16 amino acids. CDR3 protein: CASSQGQGQGPYEQYF. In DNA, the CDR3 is TGTGCCAGCAGCCAAGGGCAGGGACAGGGGCCCTACGAGCAGTACTTC.

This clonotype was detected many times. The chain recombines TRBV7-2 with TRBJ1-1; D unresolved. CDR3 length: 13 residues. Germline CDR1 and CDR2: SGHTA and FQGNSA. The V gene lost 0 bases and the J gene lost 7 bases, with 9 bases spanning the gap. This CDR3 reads CASSLAGDIEAFF. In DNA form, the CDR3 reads TGTGCCAGCAGCTTAGCCGGGGATATTGAAGCTTTCTTT.

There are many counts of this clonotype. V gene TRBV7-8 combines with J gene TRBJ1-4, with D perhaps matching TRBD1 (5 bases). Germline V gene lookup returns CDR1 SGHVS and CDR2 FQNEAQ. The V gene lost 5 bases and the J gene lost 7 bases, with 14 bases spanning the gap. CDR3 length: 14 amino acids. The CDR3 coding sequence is TGTGCCAGCAGCAAACAGGACGTCCGTGAAAAACTGTTTTTT. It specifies CASSKQDVREKLFF.